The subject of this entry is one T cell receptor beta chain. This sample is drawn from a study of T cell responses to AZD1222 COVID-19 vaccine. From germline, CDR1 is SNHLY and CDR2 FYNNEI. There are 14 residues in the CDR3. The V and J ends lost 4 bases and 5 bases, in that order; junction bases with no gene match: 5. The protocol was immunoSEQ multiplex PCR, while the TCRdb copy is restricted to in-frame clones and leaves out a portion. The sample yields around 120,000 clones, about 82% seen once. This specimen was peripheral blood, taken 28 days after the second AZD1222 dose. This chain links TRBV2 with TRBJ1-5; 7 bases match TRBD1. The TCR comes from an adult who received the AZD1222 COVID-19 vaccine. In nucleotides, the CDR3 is TGTGCCAGCAGTGGAGGGACAGATGATCAGCCCCAGCATTTT. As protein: CASSGGTDDQPQHF.